Included here is one T cell receptor (beta chain) sequence, with context. Antigen: not known. The PCR made use of 60 Vbeta and 13 Jbeta primers. Sequencing was performed with immunoSEQ multiplex PCR; in TCRdb, only in-frame clones are kept and a portion is missing. The top ten hold about 4.1% of the sample, which has some 150,000 clones, approximately 80% seen once. The data originate from a study of cytomegalovirus exposure and HLA in healthy donors. Findings and limits, study-wide: In terms of immune exposure information, only CMV serostatus was available. Later analysis identified several of the most significant clusters that appeared linked to common viral pathogens. Previously analyzed data showed that most TCR beta V segments were productive at a frequency of about 87% or about 30%. Sequencing depth roughly uniform across donors was assumed in presence/absence analyses.

Trimming removed 3 bases from V and 5 bases from J, with 13 bases in between. The CDR3 totals 14 residues. The germline CDR1 and CDR2 sequences are MNHNS and SASEGT. The TCR originated in a woman in her 40s in good health and CMV-seropositive. The chain has TRBV6-1 and TRBJ1-2; D gene uncertain. Material for sequencing was PBMCs. The DNA for the CDR3 is TGTGCCAGCAGTGAGTCGGCGGCAGAATATGGCTACACCTTC. The encoded protein is CASSESAAEYGYTF.